This passage covers 8 T cell receptor beta chains from one sample sequenced in a study of cytomegalovirus exposure and HLA in healthy donors. Produced via immunoSEQ multiplex PCR; TCRdb's table is partial and in-frame only. The sample contains approximately 120,000 clones, roughly 86% of which appear only once. The sample taken for sequencing was PBMCs. The origin of the receptors is a woman between 18 and 30 years old in good health and CMV-seronegative.

The chain recombines TRBV27 with TRBJ2-2; D might be TRBD1 (5 bases). Deletions cut 6 bases from V and 0 bases from J, with 11 bases between. This CDR3 has 15 residues. CDR1 MNHEY and CDR2 SMNVEV come from the germline V gene (reference sequence). CDR3 in DNA: TGTGCCAGCAGAAGGGGATACTCGAACACCGGGGAGCTGTTTTTT. Translating it yields CASRRGYSNTGELFF.

V and J are TRBV9 and TRBJ1-2; TRBD1 matches at 8 bases. Trimming took 4 bases from V and 1 from J; bases not matched to a gene: 9. The CDR3 contains 16 residues. The germline gives CDR1 SGDLS, CDR2 YYNGEE. Written as DNA, the CDR3 is TGTGCCAGCAGCCCAGACCAGGGGGCCGTTAACTATGGCTACACCTTC. It is translated as CASSPDQGAVNYGYTF. The complete variable domain, with remaining parts taken from reference TRBV9 and TRBJ1-2, reads DSGVTQTPKHLITATGQRVTLRCSPRSGDLSVYWYQQSLDQGLQFLIQYYNGEERAKGNILERFSAQQFPDLHSELNLSSLELGDSALYFCASSPDQGAVNYGYTFGSGTRLTVV.

This clone has just one count. This chain links TRBV6-1 with TRBJ1-5; D possibly corresponds to TRBD1 (6 bases). Between the trimmed V and J ends, which lost 3 bases and 1 base, there was a span of 13 bases. Germline lookup yields CDR1 MNHNS and CDR2 SASEGT. The CDR3 sequence is 16 residues long. The CDR3: CASSEMGQISNQPQHF. In DNA form, the CDR3 reads TGTGCCAGCAGTGAGATGGGACAAATAAGCAATCAGCCCCAGCATTTT.

V is TRBV7-2 and J is TRBJ2-4, with D perhaps matching TRBD1 (6 bases). Germline V CDR1 and CDR2: SGHTA, FQGNSA. This CDR3 has 15 residues. Trimming removed 3 bases from V and 0 bases from J, with 9 bases in between. The CDR3 region is CASSLGRGAKNIQYF. In nucleotides, the CDR3 is TGTGCCAGCAGCTTGGGCAGGGGAGCCAAAAACATTCAGTACTTC.

The gene calls are TRBV4-3 and TRBJ1-2; 7 bases agree with TRBD1. The CDR3 contains 14 residues. The V segment lost 3 bases and the J segment 4 bases; nucleotides outside the gene matches: 5. The V gene's germline CDR1 is LGHNA and CDR2 YSLEER. CDR3 coding DNA: TGCGCCAGCAGCCACGACAGGGTCTCCTATGGCTACACCTTC. Translated: CASSHDRVSYGYTF.

CDR3 bases: TGCGCCAGCAGCTGGCGGATAGCGGGGGGGCAAGAGACCCAGTACTTC. This codes for CASSWRIAGGQETQYF. The genes are TRBV5-1 and TRBJ2-5; 11 nucleotides align to TRBD2. The CDR3 runs to 16 residues. Germline V gene sequence: CDR1 SGHRS, CDR2 YFSETQ. Losses at the gene ends were 3 bases for V and 2 bases for J; bases not matched to a gene: 6.

J is TRBJ2-7 and V is TRBV30; TRBD2 aligns across 12 bases. V lost 1 base to trimming and J lost 5 bases; unmatched junction nucleotides: 9. Germline V gene lookup returns CDR1 GTSNPN and CDR2 SVGIG (reference sequence). This CDR3 is 16 amino acids long. The CDR3 nucleotides read TGTGCCTGGAGTGGCCTAACTAGCGGGAGGTCCGACGAGCAGTACTTC. Translating gives CAWSGLTSGRSDEQYF.

The chain joins TRBV13 to TRBJ2-2; D may be TRBD1 (6 bases). V was pared by 5 bases and J by 4 bases, with 14 bases between. The CDR3 is 15 amino acids. The V gene's germline CDR1 is PRHDT and CDR2 FYEKMQ (reference sequence). CDR3: CASSLRLTGTGELFF. CDR3 coding DNA: TGTGCCAGCAGCCTCCGCCTGACAGGCACCGGGGAGCTGTTTTTT.